This T cell receptor beta chain was documented in a study of T-cell reconstitution after alpha-beta-depleted transplantation in children. Unique molecular identifiers were incorporated when the TCRbeta library was constructed. TCRdb re-analysed the PCR reads in MiXCR, keeping a single row per CDR3 protein. This repertoire shows fewer than 550,000 distinct CDR3 sequences, 9.5% to 13% found once; its top ten account for about 5%. Germline lookup yields CDR1 MNHEY and CDR2 SVGAGI. The CDR3 runs to 13 residues. Deletions cut 4 bases from V and 8 bases from J, with 14 bases between. This sample comprised PBMCs from the stem cell graft donor, obtained from the stem cell graft. The chain is built from TRBV6-5 and TRBJ1-2; no clear D gene. This receptor was taken from a human donor who donated a stem cell graft to a child with acute myeloid leukemia. CDR3 nucleotides: TGTGCCAGCAGTTTGCTGGGAGCCCGGGGCTACACCTTC. As protein: CASSLLGARGYTF.